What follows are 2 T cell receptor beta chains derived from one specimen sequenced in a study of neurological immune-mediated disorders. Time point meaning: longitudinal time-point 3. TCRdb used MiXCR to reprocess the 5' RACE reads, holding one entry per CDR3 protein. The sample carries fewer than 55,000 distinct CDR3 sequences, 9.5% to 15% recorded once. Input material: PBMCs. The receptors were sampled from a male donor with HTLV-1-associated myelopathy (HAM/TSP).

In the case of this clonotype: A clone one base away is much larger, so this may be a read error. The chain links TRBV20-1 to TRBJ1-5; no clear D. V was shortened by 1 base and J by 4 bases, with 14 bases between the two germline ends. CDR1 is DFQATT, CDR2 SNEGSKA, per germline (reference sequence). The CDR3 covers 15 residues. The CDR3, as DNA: TGCAGTGCTAGAGTTTATAGGTTAGCAAATCAGCCCCAGCATTTT. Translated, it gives CSARVYRLANQPQHF.

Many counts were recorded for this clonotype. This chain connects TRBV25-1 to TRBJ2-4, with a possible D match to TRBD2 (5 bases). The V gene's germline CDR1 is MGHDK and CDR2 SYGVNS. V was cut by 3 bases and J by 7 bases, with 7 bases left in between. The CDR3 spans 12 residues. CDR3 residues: CASSDRENIQYF. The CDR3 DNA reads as TGTGCCAGCAGTGATAGGGAGAACATTCAGTACTTC.